The text below deals with one TCR beta chain. These data belong to a study of cytomegalovirus exposure and HLA in healthy donors. Background on the study: The same platform used for the approximately 670 first-cohort repertoires was also used for the 130 or so validation repertoires, as a later analysis reported.

Measured with immunoSEQ multiplex PCR; TCRdb has only the in-frame clones, and not every one. The sample lists about 240,000 clones; 85% to 90% were seen once. This receptor was identified in a man between 18 and 35 years old in good health and CMV-seronegative. Sequencing input: PBMCs.

The CDR3 protein is CASSVGQSGEKLFF. The CDR3 region has the DNA TGTGCCAGCAGTGTGGGACAGAGCGGAGAAAAACTGTTTTTT. The chain couples TRBV25-1 to TRBJ1-4; 7 nucleotides agree with TRBD1. The CDR3 spans 14 residues. J gave up 8 bases and V 4 bases, and 7 bases lay outside the gene matches. The V gene's germline CDR1 is MGHDK and CDR2 SYGVNS.